This T cell receptor beta chain originates from a study of T cell repertoires in cytomegalovirus infection (dated by TCRdb to about 2019). As for the study more broadly: Recently identified HLA-C-restricted CMV epitopes, whose presentation resists viral immunomodulation, were targeted by peptide stimulations together with well-studied HLA-B-restricted epitopes. Donor HLA type was relevant to the analysis, because carriage of CMV infection together with the matching HLA type was indicated by public TCR beta signatures.

Comment on this clonotype: Its specific antigen is unknown. Base qualities were left out, and no much larger clone turns up one base away.

This specimen's treatment or condition label, per the study, means: in vitro stimulation with specific CMV peptide epitopes to enrich CMV-specific T cells. The research as a whole found: Cumulative frequency of public TCR beta family members discriminated carriers of CMV infection plus the relevant HLA type in this cohort and an independent approximately 370-donor cohort. The ex vivo response was dominated by HLA-C-restricted CMV-specific TCR beta clonotypes, which also provided the single most frequent clonotype in two of eight donors.

The CDR3 numbers 13 residues from cysteine through phenylalanine. Only the CDR3 region is kept as DNA, spanning 39 bases read in frame from base 1. Relative to germline, V is 1 base shorter and J is 1 base shorter, with 4 bases between their ends. For CDR1 and CDR2, the germline V gene lists MGHRA and YSYEKL. The listed sequencing device is Illumina HiSeq 1500. The raw public data were reprocessed by TCRdb itself: fastp quality trimming at Q25, MiXCR clonotype calling, in-frame beta chains only. Identical CDR3 protein sequences are pooled into one entry, listed with their most common genes and DNA. The table for this sample lists around 900,000 distinct CDR3 sequences; less than 40% of them were counted only once. The top ten clones comprise over 12% of the sample.

This specimen consisted of cultured CD8+ T cells from PBMCs, obtained from culture after CMV antigen stimulation. The chain employs TRBV4-1 and TRBJ1-1; no D gene call is confident. This TCR was recovered from a human donor in good health (CMV status not recorded). Some clones in this sample may be carry-over from other donors' samples. The base sequence is TGCGCCAGCAGCCAAGTATCGAACACTGAAGCTTTCTTT. Its amino acids are CASSQVSNTEAFF.